This T cell receptor (beta chain) is from a study of blood T cell repertoires in COVID-19. At the level of the study: The analysed material was cDNA or gDNA that came from T cells, B-cell-depleted T cells, or PBMCs.

Participant age was roughly 18 to 95 years, and participants resided in fewer than 30 US areas. Participant-given clinical history determined each cohort assignment. Original processing methods: Amplification from reference gene primers served as the basis for estimated nucleated cell counts. Here immunoSEQ multiplex PCR was the method, and the copy in TCRdb shows in-frame clones only, minus some. That table gives V, J and clone size, and the DNA gave D and trimming. The sample has about 140,000 clones, approximately 79% seen once. The CDR3 runs to 16 residues. With V trimmed by 5 bases and J by 4 bases, 11 bases remained unmatched. Germline-derived CDR1 and CDR2 are SEHNR and FQNEAQ (reference sequence). This clone turned up a few times.

The rearrangement joins TRBV7-9 to TRBJ1-1, with 9 bases aligning to TRBD1. The origin of this receptor is a woman aged 45-65 years who had recovered from COVID-19. Source material: PBMCs or T cells enriched from blood (not recorded which). For the CDR3, the DNA is TGTGCCAGCAGCCAACGCCTGGGACAGGGAGCCACTGAAGCTTTCTTT. It is translated as CASSQRLGQGATEAFF. The full variable domain, in which reference TRBV7-9 and TRBJ1-1 provide the parts outside the CDR3, is DTGVSQNPRHKITKRGQNVTFRCDPISEHNRLYWYRQTLGQGPEFLTYFQNEAQLEKSRLLSDRFSAERPKGSFSTLEIQRTEQGDSAMYLCASSQRLGQGATEAFFGQGTRLTVV.